Listed below are T cell receptor beta chains from one sample, sequenced in a study of T cell repertoires in cytomegalovirus infection. TCRdb re-called the reads through MiXCR, storing one row per CDR3 protein. The table records hundreds of thousands of distinct CDR3 sequences, around a third of them present only once. Their cognate antigens are unknown. The material was cultured CD8+ T cells from PBMCs, obtained from culture after CMV antigen stimulation. The source is a human donor in good health (CMV status not recorded). Some clones in this sample may be carry-over from other donors' samples. Both conserved end residues are part of each CDR3. D genes are given only for firm matches. Clone size is given for some rows only: seen once, a few or many times, or a class if the clone is expanded.

clone size	V gene	D gene	J gene	CDR3 DNA	CDR3 protein
few	TRBV7-2	-	TRBJ2-7	TGTGCCAGCAGCCACGGACAGTTGAATCCCTACGAGCAGTACTTC	CASSHGQLNPYEQYF
few	TRBV7-2	TRBD1	TRBJ2-1	TGTGCCAGCAGCACTACCCCCGGACAGGGCTTGGGGCACAATGAGCAGTTCTTC	CASSTTPGQGLGHNEQFF
-	TRBV2	-	TRBJ1-4	TGTGCCAGCAGTGAAGACCACTCACTTAATGAAAAACTGTTTTTT	CASSEDHSLNEKLFF
-	TRBV7-4	TRBD1	TRBJ1-1	TGTGCCAGCAGCGCGGGACAGGGCACTGAAGCTTTCTTT	CASSAGQGTEAFF
-	TRBV7-2	-	TRBJ2-7	TGTGCCAGCGAGGCTGATGGGTCCTACGAGCAGTACTTC	CASEADGSYEQYF
-	TRBV10-3	-	TRBJ2-1	TGTGCCATCAGACAGAGCTCCTACAATGAGCAGTTCTTC	CAIRQSSYNEQFF
-	TRBV25-1	TRBD1	TRBJ1-2	TGTGCCAGCAACAGGGGATGGGGCTATGGCTACACCTTC	CASNRGWGYGYTF
-	TRBV5-5	-	TRBJ1-3	TGTGCCAGCACGACAGGAACTGGAAACACCATATATTTT	CASTTGTGNTIYF
-	TRBV12-3/TRBV12-4	TRBD1	TRBJ2-2	TGTGCCAGCGGGACAGGTGGCGACACCGGGGAGCTGTTTTTT	CASGTGGDTGELFF
-	TRBV7-6	-	TRBJ2-7	TGTGCCAGCAGCCTTACTAGCAGCGGCTACGAGCAGTACTTC	CASSLTSSGYEQYF
few	TRBV28	-	TRBJ2-3	TGTGCCAGCAGTCCACTTGAAGGAGATACGCAGTATTTT	CASSPLEGDTQYF
few	TRBV5-5	-	TRBJ1-1	TGTGCCAGCAGCTTGGGGCAGAGCTCATCTATGAACACTGAAGCTTTCTTT	CASSLGQSSSMNTEAFF
few	TRBV5-1	TRBD1	TRBJ2-2	TGCGCCAGCAGCTTTGCGACAGGGGATACAACCGGGGAGCTGTTTTTT	CASSFATGDTTGELFF
-	TRBV18	TRBD1	TRBJ2-3	TGTGCCAGCTCAACCGAACAGGGGGCGCAAACAGATACGCAGTATTTT	CASSTEQGAQTDTQYF
few	TRBV7-6	-	TRBJ1-1	TGTGCCTCCCAGGCCGGGAACACTGAAGCTTTCTTT	CASQAGNTEAFF
-	TRBV7-6	TRBD2	TRBJ2-1	TGTGCTAGCAGCCCGCTAGCGGGGATATACAATGAGCAGTTCTTC	CASSPLAGIYNEQFF
-	TRBV5-4	TRBD1	TRBJ1-2	TGTGCCAGCAGCGAGACAGGGTTCGACTATGGCTACACCTTC	CASSETGFDYGYTF
few	TRBV27	-	TRBJ1-6	TGTGCCAGCAGCGCCGGCGGGCAGGGGCATAATTCACCCCTCCACTTT	CASSAGGQGHNSPLHF
-	TRBV7-2	-	TRBJ2-7	TGTGCCAGCAGCGCAAACAGGGTGGACTACGAGCAGTACTTC	CASSANRVDYEQYF
-	TRBV6-1	-	TRBJ2-2	TGTGCCAGCAGTCCCTGGAGGAACGGGGAGCTGTTTTTT	CASSPWRNGELFF
few	TRBV27	-	TRBJ1-2	TGTGCCAGCAGTTTATCGTTTGGGGGGGCGCGACCGTCCGGCTACACCTTC	CASSLSFGGARPSGYTF
once	TRBV25-1	TRBD1	TRBJ1-2	TGTGCCAGCAGTGATTGGGACAGGGTCAACTATGGCTACACCTTC	CASSDWDRVNYGYTF
-	TRBV6-1	-	TRBJ1-1	TGTGCCAGCACCTCTACTTGGAAGACTGAAGCTTTCTTT	CASTSTWKTEAFF
-	TRBV5-1	-	TRBJ1-1	TGCGCCAGCAGCGAGGACAGTGTAAACACTGAAGCTTTCTTT	CASSEDSVNTEAFF
-	TRBV11-2	-	TRBJ1-4	TGTGCCAGCAGCCATTACCGGGACGCAAGGGGAAAACTGTTTTTT	CASSHYRDARGKLFF
-	TRBV10-2	TRBD2	TRBJ2-5	TGCGCCAGCAGTGAGGGGACTAGCGGGGGGCCAACGGCGGAGACCCAGTACTTC	CASSEGTSGGPTAETQYF
-	TRBV28	TRBD2	TRBJ2-1	TGTGCCAGCAGTTTATGGGGGACTAGCGGGGGCCTTGAGCAGTTCTTC	CASSLWGTSGGLEQFF
-	TRBV2	-	TRBJ2-1	TGTGCCAGCTGTCTACCGGGCAATGAGCAGTTCTTC	CASCLPGNEQFF
few	TRBV27	-	TRBJ1-4	TGTGCCAGCAGTTCCGCCGAGGGGATCACAACTAATGAAAAACTGTTTTTT	CASSSAEGITTNEKLFF
many	TRBV28	-	TRBJ2-5	TGTGCCAGCAGCCCAGGACGGAACCAAGAGACCCAGTACTTC	CASSPGRNQETQYF
-	TRBV4-1	-	TRBJ1-2	TGCGCCAGCAGCCAAGGGCTGGAATTACATGGCTACACCTTC	CASSQGLELHGYTF
-	TRBV19	-	TRBJ2-1	TGTGCCAGTAGTATCGAGTATCCTAGGGATGAGCAGTTCTTC	CASSIEYPRDEQFF
-	TRBV6-1	TRBD1	TRBJ1-5	TGTGCCAGCAGTGAGCCACAGCGACAGGGAGCCCAGCATTTT	CASSEPQRQGAQHF
-	TRBV15	-	TRBJ2-7	TGTGCCACCAGCAGAGCGACAGGTTACGAGCAGTACTTC	CATSRATGYEQYF
-	TRBV6-5	-	TRBJ2-5	TGTGCCAGCAGTTACTCACAAGGGTATGGGTTCAAAGAGACCCAGTACTTC	CASSYSQGYGFKETQYF